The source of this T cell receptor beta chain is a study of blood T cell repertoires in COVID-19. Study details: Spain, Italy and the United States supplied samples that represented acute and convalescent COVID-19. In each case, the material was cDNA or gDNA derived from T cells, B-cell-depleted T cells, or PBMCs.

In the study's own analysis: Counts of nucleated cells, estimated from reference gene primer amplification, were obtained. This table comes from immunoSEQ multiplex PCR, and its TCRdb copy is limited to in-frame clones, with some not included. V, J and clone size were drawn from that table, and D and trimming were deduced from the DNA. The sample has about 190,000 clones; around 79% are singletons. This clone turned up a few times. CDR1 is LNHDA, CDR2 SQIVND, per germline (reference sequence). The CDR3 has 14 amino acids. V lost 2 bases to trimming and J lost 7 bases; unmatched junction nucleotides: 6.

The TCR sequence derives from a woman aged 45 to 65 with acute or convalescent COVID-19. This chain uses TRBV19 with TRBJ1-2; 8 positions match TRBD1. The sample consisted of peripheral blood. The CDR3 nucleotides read TGTGCCAGTAGTATAATCGGACAGGGCCTTGGCTACACCTTC. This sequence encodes CASSIIGQGLGYTF.